The clone carrying this TCR beta chain was found once. This CDR3 has 15 residues. Germline V gene data show CDR1 as MDHEN and CDR2 as SYDVKM. V was clipped by 5 bases and J by 9 bases, with 20 bases between them. The data derive from a study of blood T cell repertoires in COVID-19. Here immunoSEQ multiplex PCR was the method, and the copy in TCRdb shows in-frame clones only, minus some. The repertoire consists of 120,000 to 150,000 clones, with 85% to 90% occurring once and the leading ten covering more than 1%. The sequenced sample was PBMCs or T cells enriched from blood (not recorded which). The receptor was derived from a woman aged 25 to 45 with acute COVID-19. This chain connects TRBV28 to TRBJ1-5; a possible D gene is TRBD1 (6 bases). The CDR3: CASSALTGHHSPQHF. The CDR3 nucleotides read TGTGCCAGCAGTGCCCTGACAGGCCATCATTCGCCCCAGCATTTT.